Following are 13 T cell receptor beta chains from one sample sequenced in a study of shared clonotypes between healthy human individuals. CD45RO-negative, CCR7-positively selected cells formed the naive CD8 fraction, excluding terminally differentiated effector memory CD45RA+ cells. Sequencing used immunoSEQ multiplex PCR; TCRdb keeps in-frame clones, though not all of them. The sample shows over 800,000 clones, around 92% of them seen only once. Sequences were obtained from naive CD8+ T cells sorted from blood. The origin of the receptors is a man younger than 40 in good health.

This rearrangement joins TRBV27 to TRBJ2-7; perhaps TRBD1 as D (5 bases). The CDR3 totals 15 residues. The V end was cut by 3 bases, the J end by 3 bases, with 15 bases between. Looked up from germline, CDR1 is MNHEY and CDR2 is SMNVEV (reference sequence). The chain's CDR3 is CASSFQDTGLYEQYF. CDR3 DNA: TGTGCCAGCAGTTTTCAGGACACCGGCCTCTACGAGCAGTACTTC.

This clone was seen more than once but under ten times. The rearrangement links TRBV27 to TRBJ2-2; 8 bases are a match to TRBD2. Unmatched junction bases numbered 6, after V lost 2 bases and J lost 4 bases. The CDR3 is made up of 16 amino acids. Looked up from germline, CDR1 is MNHEY and CDR2 is SMNVEV (reference sequence). CDR3 region: CASSLLTSVRTGELFF. The CDR3, as DNA: TGTGCCAGCAGTTTACTGACTAGCGTTCGCACCGGGGAGCTGTTTTTT.

J is TRBJ2-7 and V is TRBV7-8; 7 bases are a match to TRBD1. V trimming: 1 base; J trimming: 3 bases; junction bases outside the gene matches: 6. This CDR3 comprises 15 residues. The V gene's germline CDR1 is SGHVS and CDR2 FQNEAQ. This chain's CDR3 is CASSLEGASHYEQYF. The CDR3 nucleotides read TGTGCCAGCAGCTTAGAGGGGGCCTCTCACTACGAGCAGTACTTC.

The genes are TRBV7-9 and TRBJ2-5, with 10 bases lining up with TRBD2. J lost 5 bases, V lost 1 base, and 10 bases had no gene match. Germline lookup yields CDR1 SEHNR and CDR2 FQNEAQ (reference sequence). This CDR3 spans 17 amino acids. CDR3 DNA: TGTGCCAGCAGCTTAGTAGCGGGAGGACTCATGAAGGAGACCCAGTACTTC. Translation: CASSLVAGGLMKETQYF.

The chain couples TRBV6-1 to TRBJ2-7; 9 positions agree with TRBD1. V was clipped by 10 bases and J by 4 bases; unmatched bases: 11. The germline gives CDR1 MNHNS, CDR2 SASEGT. This CDR3 is 14 amino acids long. This CDR3 reads CATTWDRAIYEQYF. The CDR3 DNA reads TGTGCCACCACCTGGGACAGGGCGATTTACGAGCAGTACTTC.

This clone showed up just once. V is TRBV28 and J is TRBJ2-7; possibly TRBD1 for D (6 bases). Germline CDR1 is MDHEN and CDR2 is SYDVKM. V was clipped by 5 bases and J by 0 bases, with 20 bases between them. The CDR3 loop spans 17 amino acids. The CDR3 region is CASSPSGQGRHSYEQYF. The CDR3 coding sequence is TGTGCCAGCAGTCCCTCAGGGCAGGGGCGCCACTCCTACGAGCAGTACTTC.

This clone occurred a few times. The sample contains more than one DNA sequence encoding this CDR3. This CDR3 reads CASSGNTGELFF. The CDR3 nucleotides are TGTGCCAGCAGTGGGAACACCGGGGAGCTGTTTTTT. The chain carries TRBV27 and TRBJ2-2; no clear D. Germline assignment: CDR1 MNHEY and CDR2 SMNVEV (reference sequence). CDR3 size: 12 residues. The V end was cut by 5 bases, the J end by 1 base, with 2 bases between.

The chain combines TRBV11-2 with TRBJ2-3; unclear D gene. The CDR3 consists of 14 residues. Trimming stripped 0 bases from V and 3 bases from J, with 7 bases between. Germline V gene sequence: CDR1 SGHAT, CDR2 FQNNGV. CDR3 in amino acids: CASSLEDVTDTQYF. In DNA, the CDR3 is TGTGCCAGCAGCTTAGAGGACGTAACAGATACGCAGTATTTT.

V gene TRBV13 combines with J gene TRBJ2-6, with TRBD1 matching 8 bases. Germline V gene lookup returns CDR1 PRHDT and CDR2 FYEKMQ (reference sequence). J was trimmed by 0 bases and V by 2 bases; bases with no gene match: 3. The CDR3 contains 17 residues. In nucleotides, the CDR3 is TGTGCCAGCAGCTTACAGGGGGCCCTCTCTGGGGCCAACGTCCTGACTTTC. Its translation: CASSLQGALSGANVLTF.

The chain uses TRBV19 and TRBJ2-7; TRBD2 agrees at 10 bases. The CDR3 is made up of 16 amino acids. Germline CDR1 is LNHDA and CDR2 is SQIVND (reference sequence). V shed 3 bases, J shed 0 bases, and the junction held 5 bases outside the gene matches. The chain's CDR3 is CASSMGLALRSYEQYF. Here the CDR3 DNA reads TGTGCCAGTAGTATGGGACTAGCGCTCCGCTCCTACGAGCAGTACTTC.

This chain connects TRBV19 to TRBJ2-7; the match to TRBD2 covers 8 bases. From germline, CDR1 is LNHDA and CDR2 SQIVND (reference sequence). The CDR3 extends over 13 amino acids. J lost 6 bases, V lost 3 bases, and 4 bases had no gene match. The CDR3: CASSIGRGVEQYF. The CDR3, as DNA: TGTGCCAGTAGTATCGGGAGGGGGGTCGAGCAGTACTTC.

The chain combines TRBV7-9 with TRBJ2-5, with TRBD2 identical over 7 bases. Germline-derived CDR1 and CDR2 are SEHNR and FQNEAQ (reference sequence). This CDR3 is built from 15 residues. V trimming: 3 bases; J trimming: 5 bases; junction bases outside the gene matches: 9. This CDR3 is CASSFEEAGAETQYF. CDR3 bases: TGTGCCAGCAGCTTCGAGGAGGCGGGAGCGGAGACCCAGTACTTC.

Note on this clone: Distinct nucleotide sequences in the sample also encode this CDR3. The V gene is TRBV27, the J gene TRBJ1-2; maybe TRBD1 (5 bases). The CDR3 consists of 11 residues. V was clipped by 9 bases and J by 5 bases, with 10 bases between them. Germline assignment: CDR1 MNHEY and CDR2 SMNVEV (reference sequence). The CDR3 loop is CASDGGYGYTF. Written as DNA, the CDR3 is TGTGCCAGTGATGGGGGTTATGGCTACACCTTC.